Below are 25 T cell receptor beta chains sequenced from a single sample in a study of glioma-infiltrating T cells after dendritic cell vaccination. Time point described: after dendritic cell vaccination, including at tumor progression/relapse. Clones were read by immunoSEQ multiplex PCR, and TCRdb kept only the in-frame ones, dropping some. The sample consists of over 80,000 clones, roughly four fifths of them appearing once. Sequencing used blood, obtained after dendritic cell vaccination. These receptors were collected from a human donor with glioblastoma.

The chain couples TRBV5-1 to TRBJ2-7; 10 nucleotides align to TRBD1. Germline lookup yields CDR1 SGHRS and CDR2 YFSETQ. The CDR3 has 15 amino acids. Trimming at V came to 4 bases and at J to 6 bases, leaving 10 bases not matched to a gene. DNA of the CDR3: TGCGCCAGCAGCCGATCGACAGGGGGCGGGGGCGAGCAGTACTTC. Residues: CASSRSTGGGGEQYF.

CDR3 region: CASSADTPQPQHF. The DNA of the CDR3 is TGCGCCAGCAGTGCTGACACCCCTCAGCCCCAGCATTTT. The rearrangement links TRBV5-1 to TRBJ1-5; D remains ambiguous. Trimming cost V 5 bases and J 6 bases, with 12 bases left between them. Germline CDR1 and CDR2: SGHRS and YFSETQ. CDR3 length equals 13 residues.

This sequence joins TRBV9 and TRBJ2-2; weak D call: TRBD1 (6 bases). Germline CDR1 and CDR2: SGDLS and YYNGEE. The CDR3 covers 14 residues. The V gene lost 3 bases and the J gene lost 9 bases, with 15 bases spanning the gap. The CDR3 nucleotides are TGTGCCAGCAGCGGTACGGACAGCCTAAGGGAGCTGTTTTTT. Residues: CASSGTDSLRELFF.

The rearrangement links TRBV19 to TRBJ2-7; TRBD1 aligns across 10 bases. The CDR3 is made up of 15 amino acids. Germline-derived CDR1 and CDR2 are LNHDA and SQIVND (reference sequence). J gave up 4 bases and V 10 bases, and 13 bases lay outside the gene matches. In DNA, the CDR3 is TGTGCCACTTTTTCAGGACCGGGACAGGGGTACGAGCAGTACTTC. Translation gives CATFSGPGQGYEQYF.

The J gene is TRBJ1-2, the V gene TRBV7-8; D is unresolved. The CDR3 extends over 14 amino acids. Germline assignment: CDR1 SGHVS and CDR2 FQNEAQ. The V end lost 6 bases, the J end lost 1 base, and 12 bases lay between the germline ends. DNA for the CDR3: TGTGCCAGCAGACCGTCGCGGGGTAACTATGGCTACACCTTC. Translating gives CASRPSRGNYGYTF.

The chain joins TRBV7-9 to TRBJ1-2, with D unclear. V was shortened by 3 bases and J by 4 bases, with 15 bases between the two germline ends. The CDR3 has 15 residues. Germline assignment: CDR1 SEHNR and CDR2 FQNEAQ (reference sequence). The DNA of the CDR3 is TGTGCCAGCAGCTTGGACTCACACTCACCCTATGGCTACACCTTC. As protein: CASSLDSHSPYGYTF.

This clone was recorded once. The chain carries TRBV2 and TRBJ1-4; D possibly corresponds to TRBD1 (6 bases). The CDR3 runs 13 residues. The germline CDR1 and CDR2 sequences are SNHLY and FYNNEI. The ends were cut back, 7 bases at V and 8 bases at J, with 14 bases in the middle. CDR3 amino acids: CASTQDSAEKLFF. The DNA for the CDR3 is TGTGCCAGCACCCAGGACAGCGCCGAAAAACTGTTTTTT.

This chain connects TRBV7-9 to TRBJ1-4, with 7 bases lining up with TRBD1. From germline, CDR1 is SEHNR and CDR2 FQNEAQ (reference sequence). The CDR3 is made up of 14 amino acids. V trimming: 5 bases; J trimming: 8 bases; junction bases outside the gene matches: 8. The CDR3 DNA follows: TGTGCCAGCAGCACCCGAGGACAGGACGAAAAACTGTTTTTT. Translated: CASSTRGQDEKLFF.

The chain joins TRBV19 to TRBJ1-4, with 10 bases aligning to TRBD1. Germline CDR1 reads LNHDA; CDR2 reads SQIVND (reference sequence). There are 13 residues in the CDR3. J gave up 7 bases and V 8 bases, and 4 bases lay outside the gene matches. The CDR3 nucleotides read TGTGCCAGTGCAGGACAGGGGGTTGAAAAACTGTTTTTT. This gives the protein CASAGQGVEKLFF.

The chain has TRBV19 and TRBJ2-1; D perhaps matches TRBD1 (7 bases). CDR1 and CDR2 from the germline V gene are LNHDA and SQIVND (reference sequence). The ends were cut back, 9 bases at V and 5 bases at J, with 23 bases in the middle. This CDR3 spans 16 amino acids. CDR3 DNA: TGTGCCAGCAACCCAGGGGGACTGAGGGGTGACAATGAGCAGTTCTTC. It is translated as CASNPGGLRGDNEQFF.

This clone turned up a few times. The CDR3 DNA follows: TGTGCCAGCAGCTTAATCAGGACAAATAGCAATCAGCCCCAGCATTTT. It is translated as CASSLIRTNSNQPQHF. The chain couples TRBV7-8 to TRBJ1-5, with TRBD1 as a possible D gene (5 bases). V was pared by 2 bases and J by 0 bases, with 11 bases between. CDR3 length: 16 residues. Germline V lookup: CDR1 SGHVS, CDR2 FQNEAQ.

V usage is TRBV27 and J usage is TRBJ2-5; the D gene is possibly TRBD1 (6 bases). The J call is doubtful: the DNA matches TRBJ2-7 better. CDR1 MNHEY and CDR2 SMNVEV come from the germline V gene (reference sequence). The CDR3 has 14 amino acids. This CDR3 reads CASSLYGQSYEQYF. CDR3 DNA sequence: TGTGCCAGCAGTTTATACGGACAGTCCTACGAGCAGTACTTC.

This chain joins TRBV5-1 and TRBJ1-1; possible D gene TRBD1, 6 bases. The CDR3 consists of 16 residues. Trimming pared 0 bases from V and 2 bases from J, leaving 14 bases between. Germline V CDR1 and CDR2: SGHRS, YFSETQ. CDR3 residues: CASSLAPGQLNTEAFF. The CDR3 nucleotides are TGCGCCAGCAGCTTGGCGCCCGGACAGCTAAACACTGAAGCTTTCTTT.

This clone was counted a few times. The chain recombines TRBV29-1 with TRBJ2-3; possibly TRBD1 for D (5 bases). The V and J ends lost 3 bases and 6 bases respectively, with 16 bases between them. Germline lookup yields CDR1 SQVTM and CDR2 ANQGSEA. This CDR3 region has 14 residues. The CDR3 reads CSVDWPQGTDTQYF. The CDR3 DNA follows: TGCAGCGTTGATTGGCCCCAGGGTACGGATACGCAGTATTTT.

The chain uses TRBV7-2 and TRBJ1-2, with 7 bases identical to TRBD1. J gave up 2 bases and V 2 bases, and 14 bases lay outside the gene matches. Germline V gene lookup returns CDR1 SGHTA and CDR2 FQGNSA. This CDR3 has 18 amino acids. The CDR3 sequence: CASSLKRLQGGPNYGYTF. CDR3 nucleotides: TGTGCCAGCAGCTTAAAGCGGCTGCAGGGGGGTCCCAACTATGGCTACACCTTC.

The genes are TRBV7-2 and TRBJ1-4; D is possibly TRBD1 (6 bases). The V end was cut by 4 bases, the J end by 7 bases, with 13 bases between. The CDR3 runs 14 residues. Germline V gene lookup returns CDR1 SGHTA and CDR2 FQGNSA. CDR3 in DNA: TGTGCCAGCAGCTCCCGGACAGAACTTGAAAAACTGTTTTTT. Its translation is CASSSRTELEKLFF.

The CDR3 coding sequence is TGTGCCAGCAGCCCCCAAGGTGGGGGACAGGAAAAAGACTACACCTTC. It codes for CASSPQGGGQEKDYTF. The gene calls are TRBV7-9 and TRBJ1-2; 8 nucleotides line up with TRBD1. The trim removed 5 bases at V and 10 bases at J, leaving 18 bases unmatched. CDR3 size: 16 residues. Germline CDR1 SEHNR, CDR2 FQNEAQ (reference sequence).

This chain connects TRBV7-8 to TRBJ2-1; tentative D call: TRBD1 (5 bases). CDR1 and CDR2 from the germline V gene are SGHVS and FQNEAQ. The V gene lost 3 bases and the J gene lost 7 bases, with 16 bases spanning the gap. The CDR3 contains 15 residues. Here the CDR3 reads CASSFERGLVNEQFF. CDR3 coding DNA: TGTGCCAGCAGCTTCGAAAGGGGTTTGGTAAATGAGCAGTTCTTC.

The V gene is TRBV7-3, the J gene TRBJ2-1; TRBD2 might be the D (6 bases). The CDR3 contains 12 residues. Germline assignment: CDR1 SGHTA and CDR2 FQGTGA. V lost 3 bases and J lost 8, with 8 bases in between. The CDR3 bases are TGTGCCAGCAGCTTGGAGGGACATGAGCAGTTCTTC. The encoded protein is CASSLEGHEQFF.

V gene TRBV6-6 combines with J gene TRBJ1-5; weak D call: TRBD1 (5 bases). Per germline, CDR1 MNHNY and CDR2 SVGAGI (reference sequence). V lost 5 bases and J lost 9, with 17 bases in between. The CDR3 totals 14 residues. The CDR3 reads CASSDRSDSGPQHF. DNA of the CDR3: TGTGCCAGCAGTGACAGATCCGATTCAGGGCCCCAGCATTTT.

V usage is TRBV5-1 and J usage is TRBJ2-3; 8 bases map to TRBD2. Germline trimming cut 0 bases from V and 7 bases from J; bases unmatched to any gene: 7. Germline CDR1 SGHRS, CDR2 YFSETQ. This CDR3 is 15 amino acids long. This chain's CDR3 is CASSLDSAGGNTQYF. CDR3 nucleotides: TGCGCCAGCAGCTTGGACAGTGCGGGGGGTAATACGCAGTATTTT.

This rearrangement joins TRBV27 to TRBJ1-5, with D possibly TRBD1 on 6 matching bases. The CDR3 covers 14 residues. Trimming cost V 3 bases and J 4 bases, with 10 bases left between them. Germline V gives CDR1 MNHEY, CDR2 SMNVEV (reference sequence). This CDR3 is CASSLGAPNQPQHF. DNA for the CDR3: TGTGCCAGCAGTTTGGGGGCACCTAATCAGCCCCAGCATTTT.

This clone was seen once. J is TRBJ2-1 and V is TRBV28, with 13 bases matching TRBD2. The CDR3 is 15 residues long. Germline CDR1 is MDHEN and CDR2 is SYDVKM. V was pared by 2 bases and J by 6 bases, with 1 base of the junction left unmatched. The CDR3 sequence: CASSLGLAGVNEQFF. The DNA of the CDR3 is TGTGCCAGCAGTTTAGGACTAGCGGGAGTCAATGAGCAGTTCTTC.

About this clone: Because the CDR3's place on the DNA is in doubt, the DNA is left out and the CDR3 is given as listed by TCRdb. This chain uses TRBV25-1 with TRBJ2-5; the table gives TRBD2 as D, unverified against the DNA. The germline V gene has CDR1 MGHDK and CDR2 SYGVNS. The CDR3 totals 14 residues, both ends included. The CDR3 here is CASSTSGRKETQYF.

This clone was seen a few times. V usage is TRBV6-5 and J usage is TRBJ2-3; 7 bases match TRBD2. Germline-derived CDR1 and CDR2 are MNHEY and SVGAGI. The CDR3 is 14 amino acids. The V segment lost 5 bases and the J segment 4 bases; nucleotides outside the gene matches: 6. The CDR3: CASSEGLGADTQYF. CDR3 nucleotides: TGTGCCAGCAGTGAAGGACTAGGCGCAGATACGCAGTATTTT.